This T cell receptor beta chain originates from a study of T cell changes during pregnancy in multiple sclerosis. The assay was immunoSEQ multiplex PCR, and TCRdb's table has in-frame clones only and misses some. The sample has around 71,000 clones, approximately 90% seen once; the top ten hold roughly 1.2%. The specimen comprised peripheral blood, sampled in the third trimester of pregnancy. This TCR derives from a female donor with multiple sclerosis, enrolled in a pregnancy study.

The CDR3 is CASSQSGSLTDTQYF. For the CDR3, the DNA is TGTGCCAGCAGCCAGAGCGGGAGCCTGACAGATACGCAGTATTTT. This rearrangement joins TRBV28 to TRBJ2-3; 8 nucleotides match TRBD2. Per the germline V gene, CDR1 is MDHEN and CDR2 is SYDVKM. The V segment lost 6 bases and the J segment 3 bases; nucleotides outside the gene matches: 8. This CDR3 contains 15 residues.